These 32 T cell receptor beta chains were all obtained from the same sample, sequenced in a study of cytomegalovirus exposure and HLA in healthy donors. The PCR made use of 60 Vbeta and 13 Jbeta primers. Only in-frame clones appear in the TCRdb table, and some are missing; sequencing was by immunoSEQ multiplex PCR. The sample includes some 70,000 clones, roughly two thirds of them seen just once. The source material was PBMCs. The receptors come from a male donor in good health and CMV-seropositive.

CDR3 in DNA: TGCGCCAGCAGCTTGGCGGATGGCGGGGCCGGGGAGCAGTTCTTC. Encoded protein: CASSLADGGAGEQFF. This chain joins TRBV5-1 and TRBJ2-1, with D possibly being TRBD2 (6 bases). The germline V gene encodes CDR1 SGHRS and CDR2 YFSETQ. The CDR3 contains 15 residues. V was cut by 0 bases and J by 10 bases, with 17 bases left in between.

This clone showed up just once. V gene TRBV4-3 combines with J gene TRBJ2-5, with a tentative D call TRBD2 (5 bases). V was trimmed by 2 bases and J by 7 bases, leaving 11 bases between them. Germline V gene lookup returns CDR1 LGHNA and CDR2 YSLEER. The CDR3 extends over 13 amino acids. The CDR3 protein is CASSQSAAGTQYF. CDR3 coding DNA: TGCGCCAGCAGCCAATCCGCGGCGGGGACCCAGTACTTC.

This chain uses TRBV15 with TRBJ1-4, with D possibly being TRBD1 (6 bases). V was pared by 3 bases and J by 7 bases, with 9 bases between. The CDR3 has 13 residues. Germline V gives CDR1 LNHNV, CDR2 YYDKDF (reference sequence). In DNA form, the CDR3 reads TGTGCCACCAGCAGGGACAGTGGTGAAAAACTGTTTTTT. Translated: CATSRDSGEKLFF. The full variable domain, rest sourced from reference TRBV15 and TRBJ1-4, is DAMVIQNPRYQVTQFGKPVTLSCSQTLNHNVMYWYQQKSSQAPKLLFHYYDKDFNNEADTPDNFQSRRPNTSFCFLDIRSPGLGDTAMYLCATSRDSGEKLFFGSGTQLSVL.

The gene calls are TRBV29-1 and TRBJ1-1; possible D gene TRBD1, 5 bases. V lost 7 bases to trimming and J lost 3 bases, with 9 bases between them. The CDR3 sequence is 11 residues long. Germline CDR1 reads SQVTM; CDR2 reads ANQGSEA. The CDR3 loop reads CSGGVDTEAFF. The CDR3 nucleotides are TGCAGCGGGGGCGTGGACACTGAAGCTTTCTTT.

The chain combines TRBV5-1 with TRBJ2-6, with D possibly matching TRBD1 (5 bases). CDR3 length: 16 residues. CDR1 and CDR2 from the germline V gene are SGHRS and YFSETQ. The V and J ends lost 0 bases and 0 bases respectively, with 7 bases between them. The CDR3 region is CASSLDQGSGANVLTF. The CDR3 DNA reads TGCGCCAGCAGCTTGGATCAGGGCTCTGGGGCCAACGTCCTGACTTTC.

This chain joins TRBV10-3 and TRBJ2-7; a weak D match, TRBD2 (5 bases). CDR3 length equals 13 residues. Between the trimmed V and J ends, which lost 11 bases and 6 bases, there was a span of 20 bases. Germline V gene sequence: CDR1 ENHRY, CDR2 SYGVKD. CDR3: CASRLDGRGEQYF. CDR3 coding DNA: TGTGCCTCCCGACTGGACGGACGGGGCGAGCAGTACTTC.

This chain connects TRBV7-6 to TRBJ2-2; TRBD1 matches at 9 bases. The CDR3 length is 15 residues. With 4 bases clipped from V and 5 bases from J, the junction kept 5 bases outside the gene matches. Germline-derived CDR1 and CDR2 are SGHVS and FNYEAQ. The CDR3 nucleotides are TGTGCCAGCAGCTCCGGACAGGGGAGAACCGGGGAGCTGTTTTTT. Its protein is CASSSGQGRTGELFF.

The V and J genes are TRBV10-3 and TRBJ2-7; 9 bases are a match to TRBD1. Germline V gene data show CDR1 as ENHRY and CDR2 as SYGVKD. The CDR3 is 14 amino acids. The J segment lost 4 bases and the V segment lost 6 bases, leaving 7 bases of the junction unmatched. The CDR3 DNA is TGTGCCATCAGGACGGACAGGGGAGTGTACGAGCAGTACTTC. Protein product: CAIRTDRGVYEQYF.

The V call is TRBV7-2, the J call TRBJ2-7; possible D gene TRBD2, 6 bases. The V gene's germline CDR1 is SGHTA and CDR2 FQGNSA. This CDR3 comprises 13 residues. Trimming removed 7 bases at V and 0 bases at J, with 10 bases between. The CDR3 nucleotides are TGTGCCAGCACGGAGGGTTTCTCCTACGAGCAGTACTTC. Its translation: CASTEGFSYEQYF.

The CDR3 DNA sequence: TGTGCCAGTAGTATCGACATTTACAATGAGCAGTTCTTC. The encoded protein is CASSIDIYNEQFF. This sequence joins TRBV19 and TRBJ2-1; D gene ambiguous. The length of the CDR3 is 13 residues. Germline CDR1 and CDR2: LNHDA and SQIVND (reference sequence). Trimming took off 3 bases at V and 4 bases at J, with 7 bases between the two ends.

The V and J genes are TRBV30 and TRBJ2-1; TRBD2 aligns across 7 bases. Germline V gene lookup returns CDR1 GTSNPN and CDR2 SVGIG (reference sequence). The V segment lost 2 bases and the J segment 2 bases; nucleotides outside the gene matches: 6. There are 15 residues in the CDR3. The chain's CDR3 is CAWSLLAEAYNEQFF. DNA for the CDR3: TGTGCCTGGAGTCTCCTAGCGGAGGCCTACAATGAGCAGTTCTTC.

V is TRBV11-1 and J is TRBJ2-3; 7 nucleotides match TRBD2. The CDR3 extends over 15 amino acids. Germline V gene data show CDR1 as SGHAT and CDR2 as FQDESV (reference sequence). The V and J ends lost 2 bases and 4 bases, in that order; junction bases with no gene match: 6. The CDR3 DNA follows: TGTGCCAGCAGCTTAAGCGGGATCAGTGCAGATACGCAGTATTTT. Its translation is CASSLSGISADTQYF.

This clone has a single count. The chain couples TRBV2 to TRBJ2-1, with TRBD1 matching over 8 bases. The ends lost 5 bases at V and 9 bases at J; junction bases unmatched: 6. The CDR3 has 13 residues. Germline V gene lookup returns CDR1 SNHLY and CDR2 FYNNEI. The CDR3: CASSRQGSTEQFF. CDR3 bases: TGTGCCAGCAGTAGACAGGGGTCCACTGAGCAGTTCTTC.

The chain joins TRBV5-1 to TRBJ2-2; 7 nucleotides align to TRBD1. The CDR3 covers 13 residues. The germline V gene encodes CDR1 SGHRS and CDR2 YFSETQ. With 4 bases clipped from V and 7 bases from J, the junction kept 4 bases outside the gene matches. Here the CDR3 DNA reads TGCGCCAGCAGCCAGAGACAGGGCGGGGAGCTGTTTTTT. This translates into CASSQRQGGELFF.

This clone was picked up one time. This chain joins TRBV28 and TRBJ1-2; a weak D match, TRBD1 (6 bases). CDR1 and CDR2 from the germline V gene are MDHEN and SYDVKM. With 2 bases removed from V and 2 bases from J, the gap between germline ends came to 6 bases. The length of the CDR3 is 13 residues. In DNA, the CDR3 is TGTGCCAGCAGTTTAACAGGGAACTATGGCTACACCTTC. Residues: CASSLTGNYGYTF.

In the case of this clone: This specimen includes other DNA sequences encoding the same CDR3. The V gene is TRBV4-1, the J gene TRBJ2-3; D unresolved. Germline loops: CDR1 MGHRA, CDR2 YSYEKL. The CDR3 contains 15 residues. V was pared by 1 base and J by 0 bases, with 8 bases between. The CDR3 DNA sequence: TGCGCCAGCAGCCAAGGAGCCCCTAGCACAGATACGCAGTATTTT. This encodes CASSQGAPSTDTQYF.

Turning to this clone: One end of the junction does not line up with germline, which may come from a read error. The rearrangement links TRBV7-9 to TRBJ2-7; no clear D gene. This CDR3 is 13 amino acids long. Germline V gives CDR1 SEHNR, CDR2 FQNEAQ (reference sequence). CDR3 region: CSSTVQNTYEQYF. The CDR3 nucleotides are TGTTCCAGCACCGTACAGAACACCTACGAGCAGTACTTC.

The CDR3 reads CASSLSTGELFF. DNA of the CDR3: TGTGCCAGCAGTTTATCAACCGGGGAGCTGTTTTTT. The chain is built from TRBV28 and TRBJ2-2; D call uncertain. Germline V CDR1 and CDR2: MDHEN, SYDVKM. The CDR3 has 12 amino acids. Trimming shortened V by 1 base and J by 5 bases, and 2 bases separated the two germline ends.

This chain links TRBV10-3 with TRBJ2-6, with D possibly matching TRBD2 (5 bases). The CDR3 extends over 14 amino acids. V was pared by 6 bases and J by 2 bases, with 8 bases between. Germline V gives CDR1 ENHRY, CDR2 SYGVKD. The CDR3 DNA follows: TGTGCCATCAGCTCGGGGACTGGGGCCAACGTCCTGACTTTC. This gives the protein CAISSGTGANVLTF.

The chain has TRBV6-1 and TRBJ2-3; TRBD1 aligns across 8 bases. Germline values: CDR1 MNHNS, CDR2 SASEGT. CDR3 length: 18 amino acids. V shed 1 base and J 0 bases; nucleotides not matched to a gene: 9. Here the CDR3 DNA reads TGTGCCAGCAGTGAAGGAAGGGACAGGCTTTCTAGCACAGATACGCAGTATTTT. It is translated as CASSEGRDRLSSTDTQYF.

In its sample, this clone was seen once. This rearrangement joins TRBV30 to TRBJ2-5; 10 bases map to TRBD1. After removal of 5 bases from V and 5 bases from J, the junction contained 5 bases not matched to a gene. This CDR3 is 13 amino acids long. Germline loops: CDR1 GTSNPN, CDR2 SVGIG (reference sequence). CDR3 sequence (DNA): TGTGCCTGGGACAGGGGGCTGGGGGAGACCCAGTACTTC. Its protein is CAWDRGLGETQYF.

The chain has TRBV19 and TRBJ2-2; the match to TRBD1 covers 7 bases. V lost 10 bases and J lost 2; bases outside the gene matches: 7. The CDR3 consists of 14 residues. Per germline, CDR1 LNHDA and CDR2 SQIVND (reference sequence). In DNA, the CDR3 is TGTGCCACTCAGGGACAGCCCAACACCGGGGAGCTGTTTTTT. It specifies CATQGQPNTGELFF.

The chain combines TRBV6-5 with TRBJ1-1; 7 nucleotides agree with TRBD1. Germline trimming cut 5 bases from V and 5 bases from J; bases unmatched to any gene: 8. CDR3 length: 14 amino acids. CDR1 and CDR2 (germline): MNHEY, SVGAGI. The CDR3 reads CASSPRQGGTEAFF. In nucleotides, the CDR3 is TGTGCCAGCAGTCCCCGACAGGGTGGGACTGAAGCTTTCTTT.

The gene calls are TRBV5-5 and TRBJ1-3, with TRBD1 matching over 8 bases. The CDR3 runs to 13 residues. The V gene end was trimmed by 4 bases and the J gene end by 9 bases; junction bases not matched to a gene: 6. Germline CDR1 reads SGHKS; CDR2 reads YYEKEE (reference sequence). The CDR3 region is CASSPTGVATIYF. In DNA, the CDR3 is TGTGCCAGCAGCCCGACAGGGGTTGCCACCATATATTTT.

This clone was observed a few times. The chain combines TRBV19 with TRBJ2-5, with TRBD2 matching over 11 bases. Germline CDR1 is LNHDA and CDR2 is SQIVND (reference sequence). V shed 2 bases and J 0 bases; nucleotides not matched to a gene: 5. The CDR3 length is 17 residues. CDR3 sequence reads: CASSIRASGRYQETQYF. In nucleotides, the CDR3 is TGTGCCAGTAGTATACGGGCTAGCGGGAGGTACCAAGAGACCCAGTACTTC.

Written as DNA, the CDR3 is TGTGCCAGCAGCCATACTAGCGGGGGGCTAACCTACGAGCAGTACTTC. It specifies CASSHTSGGLTYEQYF. The chain has TRBV7-9 and TRBJ2-7, with 12 positions matching TRBD2. The CDR3 consists of 16 residues. With 5 bases clipped from V and 2 bases from J, the junction kept 7 bases outside the gene matches. Germline values: CDR1 SEHNR, CDR2 FQNEAQ (reference sequence).

This chain's CDR3 is CATSSLSSYEQYF. For the CDR3, the DNA is TGTGCCACTTCGTCTCTAAGCTCCTACGAGCAGTACTTC. The chain has TRBV19 and TRBJ2-7; D is unclear. The germline V gene has CDR1 LNHDA and CDR2 SQIVND (reference sequence). The CDR3 loop spans 13 amino acids. V was pared by 10 bases and J by 0 bases, with 13 bases between.

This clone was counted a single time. The DNA for the CDR3 is TGTGCCAGCAGCTTAGGCGGGGGGGGAGCAGATACGCAGTATTTT. This gives the protein CASSLGGGGADTQYF. The chain uses TRBV13 and TRBJ2-3; 8 nucleotides line up with TRBD2. Germline-derived CDR1 and CDR2 are PRHDT and FYEKMQ (reference sequence). The CDR3 consists of 15 residues. After removal of 0 bases from V and 4 bases from J, the junction contained 3 bases not matched to a gene.

CDR3 residues: CASSTSGTGYGETQYF. The CDR3 DNA reads as TGTGCCAGCAGTACCTCCGGGACAGGGTATGGAGAGACCCAGTACTTC. This chain links TRBV6-6 with TRBJ2-5; 9 nucleotides line up with TRBD1. From germline, CDR1 is MNHNY and CDR2 SVGAGI (reference sequence). The CDR3 runs 16 residues. The trim removed 5 bases at V and 4 bases at J, leaving 11 bases unmatched.

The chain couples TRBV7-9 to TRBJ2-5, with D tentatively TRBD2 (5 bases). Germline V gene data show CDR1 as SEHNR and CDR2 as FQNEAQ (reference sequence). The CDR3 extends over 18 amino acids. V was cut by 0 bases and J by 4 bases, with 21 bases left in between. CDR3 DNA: TGTGCCAGCAGCTTAGCTTGGTATGAGGGTCCAGACGCAGAGACCCAGTACTTC. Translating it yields CASSLAWYEGPDAETQYF.

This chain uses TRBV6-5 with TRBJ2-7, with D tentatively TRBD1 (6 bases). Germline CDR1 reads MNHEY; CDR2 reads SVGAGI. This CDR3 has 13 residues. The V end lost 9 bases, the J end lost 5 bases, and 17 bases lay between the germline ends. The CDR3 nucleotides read TGTGCCAGTAAAGAGCTGGGGGCCCACGAGCAGTACTTC. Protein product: CASKELGAHEQYF.

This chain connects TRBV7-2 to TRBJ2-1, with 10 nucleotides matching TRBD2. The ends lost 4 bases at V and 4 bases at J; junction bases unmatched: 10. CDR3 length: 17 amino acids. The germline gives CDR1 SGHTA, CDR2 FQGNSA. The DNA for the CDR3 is TGTGCCAGCAGCTCTTATGCTAGCGGGGGAGGTTACAATGAGCAGTTCTTC. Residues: CASSSYASGGGYNEQFF.